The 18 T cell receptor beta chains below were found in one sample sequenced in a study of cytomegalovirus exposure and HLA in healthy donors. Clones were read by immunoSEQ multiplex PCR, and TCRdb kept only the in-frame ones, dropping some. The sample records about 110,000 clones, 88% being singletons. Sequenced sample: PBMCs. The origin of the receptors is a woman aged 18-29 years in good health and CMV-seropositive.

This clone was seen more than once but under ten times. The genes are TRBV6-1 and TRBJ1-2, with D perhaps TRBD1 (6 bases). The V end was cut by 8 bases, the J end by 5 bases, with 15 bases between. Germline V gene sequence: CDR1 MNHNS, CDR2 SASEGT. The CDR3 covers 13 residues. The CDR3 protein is CASRTRGNYGYTF. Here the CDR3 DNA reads TGTGCCAGCCGCACCAGGGGAAATTATGGCTACACCTTC.

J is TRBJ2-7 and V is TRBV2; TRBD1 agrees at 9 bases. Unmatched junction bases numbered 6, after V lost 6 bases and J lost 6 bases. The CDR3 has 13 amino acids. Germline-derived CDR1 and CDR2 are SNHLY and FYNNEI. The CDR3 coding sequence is TGTGCCAGCAGCGCGGGACAGGGTAGCGAGCAGTACTTC. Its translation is CASSAGQGSEQYF.

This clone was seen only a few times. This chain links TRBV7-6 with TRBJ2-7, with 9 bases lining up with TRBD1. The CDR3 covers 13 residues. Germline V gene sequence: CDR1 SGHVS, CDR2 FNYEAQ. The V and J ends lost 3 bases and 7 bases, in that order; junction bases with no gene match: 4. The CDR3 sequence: CASSLGQGGEQYV. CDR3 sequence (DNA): TGTGCCAGCAGCTTGGGACAGGGAGGGGAGCAGTACGTC.

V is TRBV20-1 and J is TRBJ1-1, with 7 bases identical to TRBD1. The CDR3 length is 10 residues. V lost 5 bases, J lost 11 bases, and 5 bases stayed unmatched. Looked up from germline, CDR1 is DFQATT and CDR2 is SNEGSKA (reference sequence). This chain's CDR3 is CSAFTGAAFF. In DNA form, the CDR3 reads TGCAGTGCTTTTACAGGGGCGGCTTTCTTT.

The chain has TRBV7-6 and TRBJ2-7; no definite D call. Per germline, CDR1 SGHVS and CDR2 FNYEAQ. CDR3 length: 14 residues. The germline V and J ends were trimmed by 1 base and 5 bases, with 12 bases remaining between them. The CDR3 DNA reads TGTGCCAGCAGCTTAGGACCGCTAAGCGACGAGCAGTACTTC. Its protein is CASSLGPLSDEQYF. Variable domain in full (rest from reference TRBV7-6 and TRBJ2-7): GAGVSQSPRYKVTKRGQDVALRCDPISGHVSLYWYRQALGQGPEFLTYFNYEAQQDKSGLPNDRFSAERPEGSISTLTIQRTEQRDSAMYRCASSLGPLSDEQYFGPGTRLTVT.

The CDR3 DNA reads TGCGCCAGCAGCGCGGGACAGGTTGAAAATGAGCAGTTCTTC. Its translation: CASSAGQVENEQFF. This chain uses TRBV5-1 with TRBJ2-1, with TRBD1 identical over 8 bases. The CDR3 has 14 residues. Germline trimming cut 4 bases from V and 7 bases from J; bases unmatched to any gene: 7. Germline CDR1 is SGHRS and CDR2 is YFSETQ.

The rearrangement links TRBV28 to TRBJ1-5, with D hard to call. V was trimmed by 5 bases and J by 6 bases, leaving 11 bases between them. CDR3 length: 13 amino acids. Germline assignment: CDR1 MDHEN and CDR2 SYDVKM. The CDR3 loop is CASSEWTGQPQHF. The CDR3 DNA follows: TGTGCCAGCAGTGAGTGGACTGGTCAGCCCCAGCATTTT. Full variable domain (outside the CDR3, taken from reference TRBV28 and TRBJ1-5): DVKVTQSSRYLVKRTGEKVFLECVQDMDHENMFWYRQDPGLGLRLIYFSYDVKMKEKGDIPEGYSVSREKKERFSLILESASTNQTSMYLCASSEWTGQPQHFGDGTRLSIL.

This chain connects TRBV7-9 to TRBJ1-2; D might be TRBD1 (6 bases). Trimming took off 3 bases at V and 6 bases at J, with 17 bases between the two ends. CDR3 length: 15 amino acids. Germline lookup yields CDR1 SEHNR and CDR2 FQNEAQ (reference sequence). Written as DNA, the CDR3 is TGTGCCAGCAGCTTTTTAGGGGGGGCGACCGATGGCTACACCTTC. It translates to CASSFLGGATDGYTF.

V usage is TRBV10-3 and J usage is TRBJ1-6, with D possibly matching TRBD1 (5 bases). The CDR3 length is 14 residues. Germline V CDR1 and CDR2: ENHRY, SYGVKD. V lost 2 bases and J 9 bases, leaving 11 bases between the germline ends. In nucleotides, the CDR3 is TGTGCCATCAGTGAGAGGGACTTGAGTTCACCCCTCCACTTT. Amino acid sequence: CAISERDLSSPLHF.

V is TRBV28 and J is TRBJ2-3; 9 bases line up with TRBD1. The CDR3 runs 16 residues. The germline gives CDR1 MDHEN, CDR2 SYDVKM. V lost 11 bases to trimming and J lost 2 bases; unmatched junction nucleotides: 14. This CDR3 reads CAVKASGTGYTDTQYF. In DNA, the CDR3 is TGTGCCGTCAAAGCCTCCGGGACAGGGTACACAGATACGCAGTATTTT.

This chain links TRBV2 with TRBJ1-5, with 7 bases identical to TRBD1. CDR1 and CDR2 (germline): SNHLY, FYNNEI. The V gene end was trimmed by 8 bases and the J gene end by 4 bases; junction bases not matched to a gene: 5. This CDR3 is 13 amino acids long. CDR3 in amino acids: CASYQGVNQPQHF. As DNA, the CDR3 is TGTGCCAGCTACCAGGGGGTAAATCAGCCCCAGCATTTT.

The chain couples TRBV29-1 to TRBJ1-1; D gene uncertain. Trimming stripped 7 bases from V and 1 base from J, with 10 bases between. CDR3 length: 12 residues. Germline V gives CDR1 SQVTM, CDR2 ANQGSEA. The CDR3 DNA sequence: TGCAGCGCAACAGTTGAGAACACTGAAGCTTTCTTT. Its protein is CSATVENTEAFF. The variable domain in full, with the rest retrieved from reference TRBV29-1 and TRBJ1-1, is SAVISQKPSRDICQRGTSLTIQCQVDSQVTMMFWYRQQPGQSLTLIATANQGSEATYESGFVIDKFPISRPNLTFSTLTVSNMSPEDSSIYLCSATVENTEAFFGQGTRLTVV.

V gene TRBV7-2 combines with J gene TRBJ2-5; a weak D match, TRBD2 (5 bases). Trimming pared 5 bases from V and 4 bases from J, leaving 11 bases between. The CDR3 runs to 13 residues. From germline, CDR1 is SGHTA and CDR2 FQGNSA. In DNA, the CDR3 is TGTGCCAGCAGCCAAGGACTCCTAGAGACCCAGTACTTC. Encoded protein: CASSQGLLETQYF.

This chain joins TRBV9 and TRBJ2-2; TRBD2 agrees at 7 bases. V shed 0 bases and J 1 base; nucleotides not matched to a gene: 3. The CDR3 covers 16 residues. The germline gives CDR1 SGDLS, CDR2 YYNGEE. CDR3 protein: CASSVVGGGNTGELFF. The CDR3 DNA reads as TGTGCCAGCAGCGTAGTGGGCGGGGGGAACACCGGGGAGCTGTTTTTT.

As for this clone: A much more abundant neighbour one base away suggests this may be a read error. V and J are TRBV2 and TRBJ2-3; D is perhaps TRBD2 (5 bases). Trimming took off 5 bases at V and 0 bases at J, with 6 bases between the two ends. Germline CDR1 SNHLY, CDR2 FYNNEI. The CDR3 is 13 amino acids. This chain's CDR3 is CASSRTSTDTQYF. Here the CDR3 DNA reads TGTGCCAGCAGTAGGACTAGCACAGATACGCAGTATTTT.

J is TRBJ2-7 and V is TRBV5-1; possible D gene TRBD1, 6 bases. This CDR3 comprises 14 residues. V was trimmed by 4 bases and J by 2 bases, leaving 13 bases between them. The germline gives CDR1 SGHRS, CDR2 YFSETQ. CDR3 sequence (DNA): TGCGCCAGCAGCGAGGCAGGGGCTACCTACGAGCAGTACGTC. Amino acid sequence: CASSEAGATYEQYV.

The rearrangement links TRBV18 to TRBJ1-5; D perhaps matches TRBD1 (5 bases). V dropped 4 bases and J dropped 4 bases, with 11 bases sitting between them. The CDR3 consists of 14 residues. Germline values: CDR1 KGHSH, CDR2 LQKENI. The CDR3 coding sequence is TGTGCCAGCTCACTCTCGCGGGGGAATCAGCCCCAGCATTTT. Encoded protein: CASSLSRGNQPQHF.

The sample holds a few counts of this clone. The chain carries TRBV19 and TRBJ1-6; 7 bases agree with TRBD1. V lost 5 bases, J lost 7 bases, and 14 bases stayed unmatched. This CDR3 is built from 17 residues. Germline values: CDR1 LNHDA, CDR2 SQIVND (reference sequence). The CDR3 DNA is TGTGCCAGTAGTCCAAGGACAGGAGAGAAGCGGAATTCACCCCTCCACTTT. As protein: CASSPRTGEKRNSPLHF.